These 10 T cell receptor beta chains were sequenced from one sample in a study of identical twins (dated by TCRdb to about 2016). The library came from 5' RACE. Sequencing was performed on an Illumina HiSeq 2000. TCRdb's own reprocessing of the public reads used fastp at Q25 and MiXCR and kept productive beta chains. Rows are unified per CDR3 protein, each entry keeping the most common DNA and genes. The sample data list just under 550,000 distinct CDR3 sequences, and over 12% of these were observed just once. The ten top clones hold 0.44% of the sample. Separately, the same data were catalogued under a study of yellow fever vaccine responses in identical twins.

The sequencing sample was made of CD4+ T cells sorted from blood. The receptor source for this set is a woman between 18 and 29 years old in good health.

Many counts were recorded for this clonotype. The genes are TRBV4-2 and TRBJ1-3; 7 nucleotides align to TRBD1. Looked up from germline, CDR1 is LGHNA and CDR2 is YNFKEQ. The CDR3 is 16 residues long. V lost 1 base and J lost 4; bases outside the gene matches: 7. The CDR3 reads CASSQVSGTAGNTIYF. The CDR3 nucleotides are TGTGCCAGCAGCCAAGTATCTGGGACAGCCGGAAACACCATATATTTT.

The table lists this clonotype with a few counts. The genes are TRBV16 and TRBJ2-1; 11 nucleotides align to TRBD1. Looked up from germline, CDR1 is KGHSY and CDR2 is FQNENV. V dropped 4 bases and J dropped 1; count of bases not matched to a gene: 6. The CDR3 is made up of 17 amino acids. The CDR3 here is CASSRMDRGLSYNEQFF. In DNA, the CDR3 is TGTGCCAGCAGCCGAATGGACAGGGGGCTTTCCTACAATGAGCAGTTCTTC.

This clonotype was detected many times. This chain uses TRBV10-3 with TRBJ2-7, with D perhaps matching TRBD2 (5 bases). CDR1 is ENHRY and CDR2 is SYGVKD in the germline V gene. The ends were cut back, 1 base at V and 3 bases at J, with 13 bases in the middle. The CDR3 sequence is 15 residues long. CDR3 sequence reads: CAISEFTGLVYEQYF. CDR3 in DNA: TGTGCCATCAGTGAGTTCACGGGGTTAGTCTACGAGCAGTACTTC.

The chain couples TRBV5-1 to TRBJ2-3; 8 nucleotides line up with TRBD2. There are 16 residues in the CDR3. Germline CDR1 is SGHRS and CDR2 is YFSETQ. Germline trimming cut 2 bases from V and 1 base from J; bases unmatched to any gene: 6. The CDR3 region is CASSLFPAGGTDTQYF. The CDR3 nucleotides read TGCGCCAGCAGCTTATTTCCAGCGGGGGGCACAGATACGCAGTATTTT. The variable domain in full, completed from reference TRBV5-1 and TRBJ2-3, reads KAGVTQTPRYLIKTRGQQVTLSCSPISGHRSVSWYQQTPGQGLQFLFEYFSETQRNKGNFPGRFSGRQFSNSRSEMNVSTLELGDSALYLCASSLFPAGGTDTQYFGPGTRLTVL.

This sequence joins TRBV10-3 and TRBJ2-1; 8 bases line up with TRBD2. In germline, CDR1 is ENHRY, CDR2 SYGVKD. With V trimmed by 0 bases and J by 8 bases, 3 bases remained unmatched. There are 14 residues in the CDR3. The CDR3 protein is CAISESGTSHEQFF. CDR3 DNA sequence: TGTGCCATCAGTGAGTCGGGGACTAGTCATGAGCAGTTCTTC.

This clonotype was detected a few times. The chain is built from TRBV27 and TRBJ2-2; D is tentatively TRBD1 or TRBD2 (5 bases each). CDR1 and CDR2 (germline): MNHEY, SMNVEV (reference sequence). This CDR3 has 16 amino acids. The germline V and J ends were trimmed by 3 bases and 6 bases, with 17 bases remaining between them. CDR3 bases: TGTGCCAGCAGTTTCCTAGCAAAGGGGCGGGCCGGGGAGCTGTTTTTT. This translates into CASSFLAKGRAGELFF.

This clonotype has just a few counts. CDR3 sequence reads: CSALAGVGYEQYF. The CDR3 coding sequence is TGCAGTGCTCTAGCGGGAGTCGGTTACGAGCAGTACTTC. The J gene is TRBJ2-7, the V gene TRBV20-1; 10 bases are shared with TRBD2. The CDR3 has 13 amino acids. Germline CDR1 DFQATT, CDR2 SNEGSKA (reference sequence). J was trimmed by 4 bases and V by 5 bases; bases with no gene match: 5.

The chain uses TRBV10-3 and TRBJ2-1; 11 bases match TRBD2. Germline V lookup: CDR1 ENHRY, CDR2 SYGVKD. CDR3 size: 16 residues. The V segment lost 7 bases and the J segment 7 bases; nucleotides outside the gene matches: 12. The CDR3: CAITASGGTGGNEQFF. In DNA, the CDR3 is TGTGCCATCACGGCTAGCGGGGGGACTGGTGGGAATGAGCAGTTCTTC.

The V gene is TRBV5-1, the J gene TRBJ2-7, with 14 nucleotides matching TRBD2. Germline V CDR1 and CDR2: SGHRS, YFSETQ. The V gene end was trimmed by 3 bases and the J gene end by 0 bases; junction bases not matched to a gene: 8. This CDR3 has 18 amino acids. The DNA for the CDR3 is TGCGCCAGCAGCTCGGGACTAGCGGGAGAAGGTTACTCCTACGAGCAGTACTTC. Translated, it gives CASSSGLAGEGYSYEQYF.

This clonotype was seen more than once but under ten times. The chain couples TRBV10-3 to TRBJ2-2; 8 bases fit TRBD2. CDR1 is ENHRY and CDR2 is SYGVKD in the germline V gene. This CDR3 region has 16 residues. The V gene end was trimmed by 8 bases and the J gene end by 6 bases; junction bases not matched to a gene: 14. CDR3 nucleotide sequence: TGTGCCATCCGCCAGGGGAGCGGGGGATTCGCCGGGGAGCTGTTTTTT. Protein sequence: CAIRQGSGGFAGELFF.